This is a list of T cell receptor beta chains from one sample in a study of beta chain features in type 1 diabetes. Profiled with immunoSEQ multiplex PCR; TCRdb holds only in-frame clones, not every one. The table records 200,000 to 250,000 clones, roughly 11% of them present only once. The sample taken for sequencing was central memory CD4+ T cells from blood. These receptors came from a young man in good health. Each CDR3 is given with its conserved first and last residue.

J	V	length	CDR3
TRBJ2-7	TRBV7-9	14	CASSFTTEASEQYF
TRBJ1-1	TRBV30	14	CAWSVTGGGSRAFF
TRBJ2-3	TRBV7-9	14	CASSEWRDTDTQYF
TRBJ1-2	TRBV5-1	15	CASSFASGREEGYTF
TRBJ2-1	TRBV29-1	13	CSAHRGAEDEQFF
TRBJ2-7	TRBV11-2	18	CASSLKYPSGRGGIEQYF
TRBJ1-5	TRBV2	14	CASRPNRENQPQHF
TRBJ2-3	TRBV28	15	CASSPRGSGTDTQYF
TRBJ2-1	TRBV5-4	16	CASSPRQGPILDEQFF
TRBJ2-2	TRBV18	15	CASSSGTGNTGELFF
TRBJ1-2	TRBV13	15	CASSWQGQGMRRYTF
TRBJ2-5	TRBV7-8	14	CASSPGRAERTQYF
TRBJ1-2	TRBV10-3	17	CAISPSGQGAGNYGYTF
TRBJ1-2	TRBV11-2	14	CASSLRGIDYGYTF
TRBJ2-7	TRBV28	13	CASSLAVTYEQYF
TRBJ2-1	TRBV5-1	12	CASSLAFNEQFF
TRBJ1-6	TRBV10-3	15	CAISEEGRMNSPLHF
TRBJ2-6	TRBV30	14	CAWGQGSGANVLTF
TRBJ2-7	TRBV9	13	CASSGTSAHEQYF